This TCR beta chain originates from a study of shared clonotypes between healthy human individuals (dated by TCRdb to between 2020 and 2021). A note on the overall study: The cohort included a few men and a couple of women between 18 and 49 years of age. For each donor, CD4 naive and CD4 memory were each run on three plates, CD8 naive on two plates, and CD8 memory on one plate. The study deeply sequenced blood TCR repertoires of several healthy adults to estimate repertoire size and the extent of clonotype sharing between individuals. Different laboratories and diverse techniques were used to prepare libraries and sequence TCR repertoires, to increase sequencing depth and limit assay-specific biases. Each donor's leukapheresis produced roughly between roughly 0.94 and 9.5 billion PBMCs. Summary of the overall study and its limitations: The small number of donors limited the genetic and exposure-history diversity represented. Naive subsets generally had larger estimated clonotype richness than memory subsets. Sampling was limited to blood, and TCR repertoires in tissue likely differ from TCR repertoires in blood. Pairwise subsampling led to the expectation that sequencing depth would affect the degree of clonotype sharing among donors. Even with the large sequencing depth, rarefaction of the sorted-subset datasets indicated that sequencing was incomplete. Sharing across several donors was observed for 5% to 6.5% of naive CD4, 3.5% of naive CD8, 2% to 2.5% of memory CD4, and roughly 0.4% of memory CD8 clonotypes. Higher generation probabilities were observed for clonotypes shared by all four sorted-subset donors than for non-shared clonotypes.

Using the deep immunoSEQ assay, TCR CDR3 regions were amplified from genomic DNA by multiplex PCR. For each cell subset, the extracted genomic DNA was distributed evenly across all wells of several immunoSEQ 96-well plates, and each plate served as one replicate. Each replicate PCR for sorted subsets received around 200 ng genomic DNA, equal to around 32,000 T cell genomes. The purified libraries were quantified using a Qubit 3.0 fluorometer, sized with a Bioanalyzer 2100, and then quantified again using the KAPA Library Quantification kit. A separate single-read 150-cycle Illumina NextSeq 550 flow cell was used to sequence each immunoSEQ 96-well plate. Processing in the source paper ran as follows. Because the immunoSEQ output held only junctional sequences and lacked quality scores, the filtering could not match the filtering applied to full-length reads. To assign V/J genes and CDR3, sequences were annotated using PyIR, a Python wrapper for IgBLAST v1.9, with IMGT germline references. Any read was removed if the V/J assignment was weak (E-value above 1e-6), the CDR3 was missing, or the read contained stop codons, out-of-frame junctions, or ambiguous translated residues. V3J clonotypes were defined as sequences sharing an identical inferred V gene, J gene, and CDR3 amino acid sequence. The percentage overlap between two repertoires was calculated by dividing the number of shared unique clonotypes by the size of the smaller repertoire. Richness of each repertoire was evaluated using RTK rarefaction, the Chao1 estimator, and Recon v2.1 estimates of unobserved clonotypes. OLGA was used to compute generation probabilities for all TCRbeta clonotypes that the gDNA method yielded from a handful of donors. TCRdb re-hosts the immuneACCESS table, in-frame sequences only. Its copies lack some clones; in the studies checked, an unresolved V gene accounts for under half of them, and the cause for the rest is not known. Clone size and V and J calls were adopted from that table, with D and trimming inferred from the DNA. The sample profile shows roughly 2,500,000 clones; 90% to 95% of them were found once. Jointly, the top ten make up 0.36% of the sample.

The CDR3 starts with the cysteine, ends with the phenylalanine, and has 17 residues. CDR3 DNA is the only sequence kept; it has 51 bases, read in frame from the first base. Taken from the germline V gene, the CDR1 and CDR2 loops are SGHTA and FQGNSA. Compared with germline, V lacks 2 bases and J lacks 5 bases; bases without a gene match: 13. With regard to this clone: The antigen it binds to is not known. Per-nucleotide qualities are absent, and no much larger clonotype sits a single base away.

The donors were healthy, HIV-negative adults who had no recently reported acute infections or vaccinations. Every donor was a Caucasian adult residing in Nashville, Tennessee, USA. CD4+ T cells were enriched by magnetic negative selection, after which naive cells were positively selected on CD45RA and the negative fraction was taken as the memory subset. Blood was collected by leukapheresis, and PBMCs were isolated by Ficoll-Histopaque density gradient centrifugation and then cryopreserved in liquid nitrogen vapor phase. Analytical flow cytometry was used to check the purity and quantity of every magnetically sorted T cell population. Each sorted fraction had its genomic DNA isolated and then quantified by UV absorbance on a Nanodrop 2000c.

The sequenced sample consisted of naive CD4+ T cells from PBMCs. Sample cell subset or site, as interpreted from the label and publication: CD45RA+ positively selected. The V and J genes are TRBV7-2 and TRBJ2-5, with 8 bases matching TRBD2. This clonotype was sampled from a man between 18 and 35 years old in good health. Some clones in this sample may be carry-over from other donors' samples. This receptor carries the CDR3 CASSLMPGGLAVETQYF. The DNA sequence is TGTGCCAGCAGCTTAATGCCCGGCGGACTAGCCGTGGAGACCCAGTACTTC.